This T cell receptor beta chain was retrieved from a study of radiotherapy plus CTLA-4 blockade in lung cancer. Across the study: Disease control was seen in approximately 29% of patients, objective responses in about 18%. Overall study findings and caveats: Radiotherapy with ipilimumab was followed by blood expansion of tumor-derived clones.

There are 16 residues in the CDR3. V was trimmed by 4 bases and J by 1 base, leaving 17 bases between them. The V gene's germline CDR1 is SGHNT and CDR2 YYREEE (reference sequence). The protocol was immunoSEQ multiplex PCR, while the TCRdb copy is restricted to in-frame clones and leaves out a portion. The table lists 40,000 to 45,000 clones, about 75% of them singletons, with 8.5% to 10% in the top ten. Remarks on this clone: Its antigen is undetermined.

This chain uses TRBV5-4 with TRBJ1-2; possibly TRBD1 for D (6 bases). The source of this sequence is a human donor with non-small cell lung cancer who had stable disease on radiotherapy plus ipilimumab. Sequencing was performed on peripheral blood, taken from a patient treated with radiotherapy plus ipilimumab. DNA of the CDR3: TGTGCCAGCAGCCAATGGCAGGGGATACTTAACTATGGCTACACCTTC. Translating gives CASSQWQGILNYGYTF.